Listed below are T cell receptor beta chains from one sample, sequenced in a study of T cells in Graves' hyperthyroidism and ophthalmopathy. TCRdb reanalysed the multiplex PCR reads using MiXCR and keeps one entry per CDR3 protein. The data show more than 300,000 distinct CDR3 sequences, more than 12% seen once. Specimen: blood. These receptors were obtained from a woman aged 25-40 years with Graves' ophthalmopathy. The CDR3 runs from the conserved cysteine through the conserved F or W. The order of the fields is CDR3 DNA, CDR3 protein, V gene, J gene, clone size, CDR3 length, D gene. D genes are given only for firm matches. Clone sizes are shown as once, few or many counts, or a class when the clone is expanded.

CDR3 DNA: TGCGCCAGCAGTTGGGGGGTTAACACTGAAGCTTTCTTT
CDR3 protein: CASSWGVNTEAFF
V gene: TRBV5-1
J gene: TRBJ1-1
clone size: few
CDR3 length: 13
D gene: NA

CDR3 DNA: TGTGCCAGCAGCTCCCCAATTTACAATGAGCAGTTCTTC
CDR3 protein: CASSSPIYNEQFF
V gene: TRBV13
J gene: TRBJ2-1
clone size: many
CDR3 length: 13
D gene: NA

CDR3 DNA: TGCAGTGCCCGACCGGGACAAAATAATTCACCCCTCCACTTT
CDR3 protein: CSARPGQNNSPLHF
V gene: TRBV20-1
J gene: TRBJ1-6
clone size: many
CDR3 length: 14
D gene: NA

CDR3 DNA: TGTGCTAGCAGCTTAGGGTTCGCGGACGAGCAGTACTTC
CDR3 protein: CASSLGFADEQYF
V gene: TRBV7-7
J gene: TRBJ2-7
clone size: many
CDR3 length: 13
D gene: NA

CDR3 DNA: TGCAGTGCGGGTAGCGGCGCGGGCGGGGTTACCCAGTACTTC
CDR3 protein: CSAGSGAGGVTQYF
V gene: TRBV20-1
J gene: TRBJ2-5
clone size: many
CDR3 length: 14
D gene: NA

CDR3 DNA: TGTGCCAGCAGCCAAGATCTGGGTACAGGGCGTGCTGGCTACACCTTC
CDR3 protein: CASSQDLGTGRAGYTF
V gene: TRBV3-1
J gene: TRBJ1-2
clone size: many
CDR3 length: 16
D gene: NA

CDR3 DNA: TGTGCCATCAGCGGGACAGGGTCGAACGAGCAGTACTTC
CDR3 protein: CAISGTGSNEQYF
V gene: TRBV10-3
J gene: TRBJ2-7
clone size: many
CDR3 length: 13
D gene: TRBD1

CDR3 DNA: TGTGCCGTAAGACAGGACAATCAGCCCCAGCATTTT
CDR3 protein: CAVRQDNQPQHF
V gene: TRBV10-3
J gene: TRBJ1-5
clone size: many
CDR3 length: 12
D gene: NA

CDR3 DNA: TGTGCCAGCAGTTTAGAGACAGGGGAGGTCGACTATGGCTACACCTTC
CDR3 protein: CASSLETGEVDYGYTF
V gene: TRBV28
J gene: TRBJ1-2
clone size: many
CDR3 length: 16
D gene: TRBD1

CDR3 DNA: TGTGCCAGCAGCCCTATGCCCGGGACAGGGGACGAGCAGTACTTC
CDR3 protein: CASSPMPGTGDEQYF
V gene: TRBV7-8
J gene: TRBJ2-7
clone size: many
CDR3 length: 15
D gene: TRBD1

CDR3 DNA: TGCAGCGTTCCAAGACAGGGACCCTCGAACACTGAAGCTTTCTTT
CDR3 protein: CSVPRQGPSNTEAFF
V gene: TRBV29-1
J gene: TRBJ1-1
clone size: many
CDR3 length: 15
D gene: TRBD1

CDR3 DNA: TGTGCCAGCAGCGTCGGGACAGACCCCCAAGAGACCCAGTACTTC
CDR3 protein: CASSVGTDPQETQYF
V gene: TRBV7-9
J gene: TRBJ2-5
clone size: many
CDR3 length: 15
D gene: TRBD1

CDR3 DNA: TGTGCCAGCAGCTTAGGCGGGCAGGGAGAGACCCAGTACTTC
CDR3 protein: CASSLGGQGETQYF
V gene: TRBV7-3
J gene: TRBJ2-5
clone size: many
CDR3 length: 14
D gene: NA

CDR3 DNA: TGCGCCAGCACAGGACAGACTAATGAAAAACTGTTTTTT
CDR3 protein: CASTGQTNEKLFF
V gene: TRBV4-1
J gene: TRBJ1-4
clone size: few
CDR3 length: 13
D gene: NA